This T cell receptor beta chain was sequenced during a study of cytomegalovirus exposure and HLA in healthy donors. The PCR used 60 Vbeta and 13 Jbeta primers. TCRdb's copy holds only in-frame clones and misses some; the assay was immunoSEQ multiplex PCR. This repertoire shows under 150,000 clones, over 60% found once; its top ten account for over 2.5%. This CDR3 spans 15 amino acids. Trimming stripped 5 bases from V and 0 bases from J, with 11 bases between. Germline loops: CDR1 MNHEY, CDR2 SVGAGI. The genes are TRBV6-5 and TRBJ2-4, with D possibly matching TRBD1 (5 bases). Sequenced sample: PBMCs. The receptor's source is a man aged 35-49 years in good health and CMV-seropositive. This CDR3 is CASSTRTLAKNIQYF. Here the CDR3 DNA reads TGTGCCAGCAGTACTCGGACACTAGCCAAAAACATTCAGTACTTC.